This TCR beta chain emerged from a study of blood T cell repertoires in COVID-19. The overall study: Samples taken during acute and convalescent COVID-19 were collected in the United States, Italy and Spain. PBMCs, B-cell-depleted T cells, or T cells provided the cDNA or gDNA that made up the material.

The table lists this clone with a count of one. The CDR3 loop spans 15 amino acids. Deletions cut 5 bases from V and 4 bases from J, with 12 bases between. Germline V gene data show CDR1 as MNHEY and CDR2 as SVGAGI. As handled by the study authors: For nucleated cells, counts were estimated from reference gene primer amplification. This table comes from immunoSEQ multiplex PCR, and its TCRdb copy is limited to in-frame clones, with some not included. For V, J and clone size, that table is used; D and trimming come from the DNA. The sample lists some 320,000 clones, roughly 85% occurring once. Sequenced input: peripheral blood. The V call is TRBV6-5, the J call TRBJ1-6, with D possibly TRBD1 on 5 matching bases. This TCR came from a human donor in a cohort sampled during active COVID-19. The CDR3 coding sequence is TGTGCCAGCAGTCTACAGGTTCTGTATAATTCACCCCTCCACTTT. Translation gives CASSLQVLYNSPLHF.